A single sample is the source of the 27 T cell receptor beta chains below, sequenced in a study of cytomegalovirus exposure and HLA in healthy donors. PCR primers comprised 60 Vbeta and 13 Jbeta primers. The assay was immunoSEQ multiplex PCR, and TCRdb's table has in-frame clones only and misses some. Recorded for this sample: some 130,000 clones. Sample: PBMCs. The source is a woman aged 40 to 55 in good health and CMV-seropositive.

The CDR3 protein is CASSYSTGYEQYF. CDR3 nucleotide sequence: TGTGCCAGCAGTTACTCAACAGGCTACGAGCAGTACTTC. J is TRBJ2-7 and V is TRBV6-5; maybe TRBD1 (5 bases). CDR1 and CDR2 from the germline V gene are MNHEY and SVGAGI. There are 13 residues in the CDR3. V was trimmed by 0 bases and J by 3 bases, leaving 6 bases between them.

The chain joins TRBV5-1 to TRBJ2-2; D is uncertain. The V and J ends lost 0 bases and 5 bases respectively, with 11 bases between them. CDR1 is SGHRS and CDR2 is YFSETQ in the germline V gene. The length of the CDR3 is 15 residues. This chain's CDR3 is CASSLEVVVTGELFF. DNA for the CDR3: TGCGCCAGCAGCTTGGAAGTAGTAGTTACCGGGGAGCTGTTTTTT.

The CDR3 loop reads CASSQTGTGTYEQYF. The CDR3 coding sequence is TGTGCCAGCAGCCAAACCGGGACAGGTACCTACGAGCAGTACTTC. This chain joins TRBV7-2 and TRBJ2-7; the match to TRBD1 covers 8 bases. This CDR3 has 15 amino acids. Germline CDR1 is SGHTA and CDR2 is FQGNSA. V dropped 5 bases and J dropped 2; count of bases not matched to a gene: 8.

The chain recombines TRBV29-1 with TRBJ2-7, with D perhaps TRBD2 (7 bases). V lost 4 bases and J 2 bases, leaving 12 bases between the germline ends. The CDR3 contains 13 residues. CDR1 is SQVTM, CDR2 ANQGSEA, per germline. The CDR3 DNA sequence: TGCAGCGTTGTGAGGGGGGGCCCCTACGAGCAGTACTTC. Encoded protein: CSVVRGGPYEQYF.

The V and J genes are TRBV10-3 and TRBJ2-7; 7 nucleotides agree with TRBD2. With 10 bases clipped from V and 3 bases from J, the junction kept 12 bases outside the gene matches. Germline loops: CDR1 ENHRY, CDR2 SYGVKD. The CDR3 is made up of 14 amino acids. The CDR3 DNA reads TGTGCCACCACCCGGGCGGGAGAGCTCTACGAGCAGTACTTC. Its protein product is CATTRAGELYEQYF.

The chain recombines TRBV7-9 with TRBJ1-5, with a weak D call TRBD1 (5 bases). The CDR3 has 14 amino acids. Germline V gene sequence: CDR1 SEHNR, CDR2 FQNEAQ (reference sequence). V lost 5 bases to trimming and J lost 2 bases, with 10 bases between them. The CDR3 loop reads CASSQDRRNQPQHF. CDR3 coding DNA: TGTGCCAGCAGCCAAGACAGACGCAATCAGCCCCAGCATTTT.

The chain has TRBV9 and TRBJ2-4; 9 bases line up with TRBD1. CDR1 SGDLS and CDR2 YYNGEE come from the germline V gene. V lost 5 bases, J lost 6 bases, and 9 bases stayed unmatched. CDR3 length: 15 residues. The DNA of the CDR3 is TGTGCCAGCAGTCAACAGGGGGCGCCGGTAAACATTCAGTACTTC. Its protein product is CASSQQGAPVNIQYF.

The rearrangement joins TRBV5-5 to TRBJ2-7; 8 bases agree with TRBD1. CDR3 size: 14 residues. Germline CDR1 reads SGHKS; CDR2 reads YYEKEE (reference sequence). With V trimmed by 3 bases and J by 7 bases, 9 bases remained unmatched. The DNA of the CDR3 is TGTGCCAGCAGCTATCCGGGACAGGTTCAGGAGCAGTACTTC. This gives the protein CASSYPGQVQEQYF.

The chain is built from TRBV28 and TRBJ1-5, with a weak D call TRBD1 (6 bases). Germline assignment: CDR1 MDHEN and CDR2 SYDVKM. V was shortened by 5 bases and J by 2 bases, with 10 bases between the two germline ends. CDR3 length: 14 amino acids. The chain's CDR3 is CASSPGHRNQPQHF. The CDR3 nucleotides are TGTGCCAGCAGTCCGGGACACCGCAATCAGCCCCAGCATTTT.

This chain joins TRBV6-1 and TRBJ1-2, with unresolved D. The CDR3 sequence is 12 residues long. Germline CDR1 is MNHNS and CDR2 is SASEGT. Between the trimmed V and J ends, which lost 6 bases and 4 bases, there was a span of 9 bases. The CDR3 here is CASSIGPYGYTF. The DNA for the CDR3 is TGTGCCAGCAGCATCGGTCCCTATGGCTACACCTTC.

V gene TRBV30 combines with J gene TRBJ2-7; TRBD2 is a possible D gene (7 bases). This CDR3 contains 14 residues. V lost 3 bases to trimming and J lost 4 bases, with 16 bases between them. Germline loops: CDR1 GTSNPN, CDR2 SVGIG (reference sequence). The CDR3 DNA reads as TGTGCCTGGAGCCTCGGGGGCGGGAGTTACGAGCAGTACTTC. Its protein is CAWSLGGGSYEQYF.

CDR3 DNA sequence: TGTGCCAGCAGCTCTCTAAGCGGGAGGGCCGAGGATGAGCAGTTCTTC. Encoded protein: CASSSLSGRAEDEQFF. This rearrangement joins TRBV27 to TRBJ2-1; 10 bases fit TRBD2. The CDR3 runs to 16 residues. V was clipped by 6 bases and J by 8 bases; unmatched bases: 13. From germline, CDR1 is MNHEY and CDR2 SMNVEV (reference sequence).

The rearrangement joins TRBV13 to TRBJ1-1, with D possibly TRBD1 on 5 matching bases. V was shortened by 5 bases and J by 0 bases, with 13 bases between the two germline ends. The CDR3 spans 15 residues. The germline CDR1 and CDR2 sequences are PRHDT and FYEKMQ (reference sequence). CDR3 sequence reads: CASSLRSGVNTEAFF. In nucleotides, the CDR3 is TGTGCCAGCAGCCTGCGATCGGGGGTGAACACTGAAGCTTTCTTT.

The chain links TRBV5-4 to TRBJ1-1; the D is unclear. Trimming pared 3 bases from V and 6 bases from J, leaving 18 bases between. CDR3 length: 15 amino acids. Germline V gene sequence: CDR1 SGHNT, CDR2 YYREEE (reference sequence). The CDR3 DNA is TGTGCCAGCAGCTCCCGGACCGGGATAGGAGCTGAAGCTTTCTTT. Translated, it gives CASSSRTGIGAEAFF.

The V and J genes are TRBV5-1 and TRBJ2-5, with TRBD2 identical over 11 bases. The end of the DNA fits TRBJ2-7 better, so the J call may be wrong. The CDR3 loop spans 15 amino acids. CDR1 SGHRS and CDR2 YFSETQ come from the germline V gene. The CDR3 coding sequence is TGCGCCAGCAGCTTGGTAGCGGGAGGGCGCGACGAGCAGTACTTC. Translating gives CASSLVAGGRDEQYF.

This rearrangement joins TRBV11-2 to TRBJ1-2; 7 bases line up with TRBD1. V trimming: 4 bases; J trimming: 4 bases; junction bases outside the gene matches: 3. Germline V CDR1 and CDR2: SGHAT, FQNNGV. CDR3 length: 13 residues. This CDR3 is CASSSTGPYGYTF. Here the CDR3 DNA reads TGTGCCAGCAGCTCGACAGGGCCCTATGGCTACACCTTC.

The chain is built from TRBV15 and TRBJ2-3; TRBD2 agrees at 14 bases. J was trimmed by 5 bases and V by 3 bases; bases with no gene match: 7. Germline V CDR1 and CDR2: LNHNV, YYDKDF (reference sequence). The CDR3 is made up of 17 amino acids. This CDR3 reads CATSRTRLAGGVDTQYF. CDR3 nucleotides: TGTGCCACCAGCAGGACTCGACTAGCGGGGGGGGTAGATACGCAGTATTTT.

The chain uses TRBV18 and TRBJ2-5; 12 nucleotides line up with TRBD1. Unmatched junction bases numbered 8, after V lost 4 bases and J lost 11 bases. CDR3 length equals 14 residues. The germline gives CDR1 KGHSH, CDR2 LQKENI. DNA of the CDR3: TGTGCCAGCTCACAGGGACAGGGGGCCGGGGAGCAGTACTTC. It yields the protein CASSQGQGAGEQYF.

The rearrangement links TRBV28 to TRBJ2-2, with D uncertain. The germline V and J ends were trimmed by 3 bases and 3 bases, with 11 bases remaining between them. The length of the CDR3 is 15 residues. Germline values: CDR1 MDHEN, CDR2 SYDVKM. CDR3 in amino acids: CASSFLAVHTGELFF. CDR3 coding DNA: TGTGCCAGCAGTTTTCTGGCGGTACACACCGGGGAGCTGTTTTTT.

V and J are TRBV19 and TRBJ2-3; the D gene is possibly TRBD1 (6 bases). CDR3 length: 15 amino acids. V was clipped by 4 bases and J by 0 bases, with 11 bases between them. Looked up from germline, CDR1 is LNHDA and CDR2 is SQIVND (reference sequence). This chain's CDR3 is CASSTKGGSTDTQYF. The CDR3 coding sequence is TGTGCCAGTAGTACCAAAGGGGGAAGCACAGATACGCAGTATTTT.

The chain combines TRBV19 with TRBJ1-5; D is ambiguous. Per germline, CDR1 LNHDA and CDR2 SQIVND (reference sequence). V lost 1 base, J lost 0 bases, and 16 bases lay in between. The CDR3 consists of 18 residues. CDR3 sequence (DNA): TGTGCCAGTAGTATAGGATGGTTGCGGGGTGTTAGCAATCAGCCCCAGCATTTT. Translation gives CASSIGWLRGVSNQPQHF.

The V gene is TRBV19, the J gene TRBJ2-3, with unresolved D. The germline V gene has CDR1 LNHDA and CDR2 SQIVND (reference sequence). The CDR3 runs 16 residues. V was pared by 9 bases and J by 2 bases, with 21 bases between. The CDR3 sequence is CASAFWVAVDTDTQYF. The CDR3 DNA is TGTGCCAGCGCGTTCTGGGTGGCGGTGGACACAGATACGCAGTATTTT.

The chain links TRBV19 to TRBJ2-1; 10 nucleotides line up with TRBD1. This CDR3 has 17 amino acids. The J segment lost 7 bases and the V segment lost 7 bases, leaving 16 bases of the junction unmatched. From germline, CDR1 is LNHDA and CDR2 SQIVND (reference sequence). CDR3 amino acids: CASTSGGRDRGVNEQFF. DNA of the CDR3: TGTGCCAGTACCTCCGGAGGGCGGGACAGGGGAGTGAATGAGCAGTTCTTC.

The chain recombines TRBV30 with TRBJ2-5, with 7 bases lining up with TRBD2. J lost 5 bases, V lost 1 base, and 13 bases had no gene match. Germline values: CDR1 GTSNPN, CDR2 SVGIG (reference sequence). The CDR3 has 16 residues. The CDR3 sequence is CAWSEPGLREGETQYF. CDR3 nucleotide sequence: TGTGCCTGGAGTGAACCGGGACTTAGGGAGGGGGAGACCCAGTACTTC. The complete variable domain, with remaining parts taken from reference TRBV30 and TRBJ2-5, reads SQTIHQWPATLVQPVGSPLSLECTVEGTSNPNLYWYRQAAGRGLQLLFYSVGIGQISSEVPQNLSASRPQDRQFILSSKKLLLSDSGFYLCAWSEPGLREGETQYFGPGTRLLVL.

The chain joins TRBV6-5 to TRBJ1-4; 8 bases map to TRBD1. V lost 6 bases and J lost 3; bases outside the gene matches: 3. The CDR3 totals 14 residues. Germline CDR1 MNHEY, CDR2 SVGAGI. CDR3: CASRKQGANEKLFF. CDR3 coding DNA: TGTGCCAGCAGAAAACAGGGGGCTAATGAAAAACTGTTTTTT.

CDR3 loop: CASSPDGTSSFTDTQYF. CDR3 nucleotides: TGCGCCAGCAGCCCGGACGGGACTAGCTCTTTTACGGATACGCAGTATTTT. The chain links TRBV4-1 to TRBJ2-3, with 9 bases lining up with TRBD2. The trim removed 4 bases at V and 6 bases at J, leaving 14 bases unmatched. CDR1 and CDR2 from the germline V gene are MGHRA and YSYEKL. This CDR3 is 17 amino acids long.

This chain uses TRBV6-1 with TRBJ1-5; the D gene is possibly TRBD1 (6 bases). Germline assignment: CDR1 MNHNS and CDR2 SASEGT. The CDR3 has 14 residues. V was clipped by 7 bases and J by 3 bases, with 13 bases between them. This chain's CDR3 is CASNRDRSNQPQHF. The CDR3 DNA sequence: TGTGCCAGCAATCGTGACAGGTCCAATCAGCCCCAGCATTTT.